The next 18 T cell receptor beta chains were all read from a single sample in a study of T cells in localized non-small cell lung cancer. Sequencing used immunoSEQ multiplex PCR; TCRdb keeps in-frame clones, though not all of them. In the table there are about 7,600 clones, around 60% of which are singletons. The sequenced sample was lymph node tissue, obtained before any cancer treatment. The receptors originated from an older male donor with stage I squamous cell lung carcinoma.

The gene calls are TRBV9 and TRBJ2-1; 12 bases line up with TRBD2. Germline V lookup: CDR1 SGDLS, CDR2 YYNGEE. V shed 7 bases and J 6 bases; nucleotides not matched to a gene: 11. This CDR3 spans 16 amino acids. CDR3 in DNA: TGTGCCAGCTTAGGACTAGCGGGATGGGGTGGCAATGAGCAGTTCTTC. Protein product: CASLGLAGWGGNEQFF.

CDR3 residues: CAWKEYSEQYF. In nucleotides, the CDR3 is TGTGCCTGGAAAGAGTATAGTGAGCAGTACTTC. The chain employs TRBV30 and TRBJ2-7; D is undetermined. This CDR3 region has 11 residues. The V end was cut by 4 bases, the J end by 7 bases, with 11 bases between. CDR1 and CDR2 (germline): GTSNPN, SVGIG (reference sequence). Together with reference TRBV30 and TRBJ2-7, the CDR3 gives the full variable domain: SQTIHQWPATLVQPVGSPLSLECTVEGTSNPNLYWYRQAAGRGLQLLFYSVGIGQISSEVPQNLSASRPQDRQFILSSKKLLLSDSGFYLCAWKEYSEQYFGPGTRLTVT.

This clone was seen more than once but under ten times. The genes are TRBV6-8 and TRBJ2-4; the D is unclear. The CDR3 covers 14 residues. The V and J ends lost 5 bases and 7 bases respectively, with 15 bases between them. Germline loops: CDR1 MNHGY, CDR2 SAAAGT. CDR3 in amino acids: CASSEALQSNIQYF. Here the CDR3 DNA reads TGTGCCAGCAGTGAGGCCCTCCAATCGAACATTCAGTACTTC.

V usage is TRBV18 and J usage is TRBJ2-5; D is unresolved. The germline V and J ends were trimmed by 4 bases and 2 bases, with 8 bases remaining between them. The CDR3 sequence is 13 residues long. Germline V gene data show CDR1 as KGHSH and CDR2 as LQKENI. CDR3 amino acids: CASSLGIQETQYF. CDR3 in DNA: TGTGCCAGCTCACTGGGGATTCAAGAGACCCAGTACTTC.

The CDR3 is CASSKRDRYNEQFF. In DNA, the CDR3 is TGTGCCAGTAGTAAGCGGGATCGATACAATGAGCAGTTCTTC. This sequence joins TRBV19 and TRBJ2-1; TRBD2 matches 7 bases. There are 14 residues in the CDR3. CDR1 is LNHDA and CDR2 is SQIVND in the germline V gene (reference sequence). The ends lost 4 bases at V and 4 bases at J; junction bases unmatched: 4.

Details on this clone: The junction departs from germline at one end; a sequencing error may be responsible. This chain joins TRBV19 and TRBJ2-3; D unresolved. Germline CDR1 reads LNHDA; CDR2 reads SQIVND (reference sequence). The length of the CDR3 is 13 residues. The CDR3 bases are TGTGTCAGTAGTCTCCAATCGGGAGATACGCAGTATTTT. Protein sequence: CVSSLQSGDTQYF. Full variable domain (missing parts from reference TRBV19 and TRBJ2-3): DGGITQSPKYLFRKEGQNVTLSCEQNLNHDAMYWYRQDPGQGLRLIYYSQIVNDFQKGDIAEGYSVSREKKESFPLTVTSAQKNPTAFYLCVSSLQSGDTQYFGPGTRLTVL.

The V gene is TRBV18, the J gene TRBJ1-1; D perhaps matches TRBD1 (5 bases). Trimming removed 3 bases from V and 11 bases from J, with 13 bases in between. The CDR3 has 12 amino acids. Germline V CDR1 and CDR2: KGHSH, LQKENI. The DNA for the CDR3 is TGTGCCAGCTCACCGGAGGGGTTACAGGCTTTCTTT. Protein sequence: CASSPEGLQAFF.

The CDR3 sequence is CASNFRAGVSYNEQFF. As DNA, the CDR3 is TGTGCCAGCAACTTCCGAGCGGGAGTCTCCTACAATGAGCAGTTCTTC. The V gene is TRBV28, the J gene TRBJ2-1, with 8 bases fitting TRBD2. Germline V gene data show CDR1 as MDHEN and CDR2 as SYDVKM. The V segment lost 7 bases and the J segment 0 bases; nucleotides outside the gene matches: 8. The CDR3 extends over 16 amino acids.

This clone was detected only a few times. V and J are TRBV19 and TRBJ1-4, with 9 bases matching TRBD1. Germline V gene sequence: CDR1 LNHDA, CDR2 SQIVND (reference sequence). The V and J ends lost 8 bases and 8 bases, in that order; junction bases with no gene match: 12. This CDR3 comprises 15 residues. The CDR3 DNA sequence: TGTGCCAGTTCTGCGTCCGGGACAGGGCGCGAAAAACTGTTTTTT. Translation gives CASSASGTGREKLFF.

The CDR3 protein is CASGFGTGLGTGELFF. CDR3 in DNA: TGTGCTAGTGGTTTTGGTACGGGCCTGGGCACCGGGGAGCTGTTTTTT. The rearrangement joins TRBV12-5 to TRBJ2-2, with no clear D. Germline V lookup: CDR1 LGHNT, CDR2 FRNRAP. The CDR3 is 16 amino acids. V was clipped by 3 bases and J by 4 bases, with 15 bases between them.

Many counts were recorded for this clone. V usage is TRBV7-7 and J usage is TRBJ2-5; maybe TRBD2 (6 bases). The V gene's germline CDR1 is SSHAT and CDR2 FNYEAQ (reference sequence). Trimming left V 1 base short and J 4 bases short, with 10 bases between. The CDR3 has 14 amino acids. CDR3 nucleotides: TGTGCCAGCAGCTTAGGGGCGGGAAGAGAGACCCAGTACTTC. The encoded protein is CASSLGAGRETQYF.

The J gene is TRBJ1-3, the V gene TRBV19, with D uncertain. This CDR3 spans 11 amino acids. In germline, CDR1 is LNHDA, CDR2 SQIVND (reference sequence). Trimming removed 9 bases at V and 8 bases at J, with 11 bases between. The CDR3 loop is CASRIWDTIYF. The CDR3 nucleotides read TGTGCCAGCAGAATATGGGACACCATATATTTT.

DNA of the CDR3: TGTGCCTGGAGTTTGGGGGGTCCTGGAAACACCATATATTTT. Translating gives CAWSLGGPGNTIYF. This sequence joins TRBV30 and TRBJ1-3, with D maybe TRBD1 (5 bases). V was pared by 2 bases and J by 2 bases, with 10 bases between. This CDR3 comprises 14 residues. Germline V gives CDR1 GTSNPN, CDR2 SVGIG (reference sequence).

The CDR3 region is CASSNRGPNEQFF. The CDR3 DNA is TGTGCCAGTAGTAACAGGGGGCCCAATGAGCAGTTCTTC. The chain joins TRBV19 to TRBJ2-1; 9 bases line up with TRBD1. The V gene end was trimmed by 4 bases and the J gene end by 6 bases; junction bases not matched to a gene: 1. Germline V gene data show CDR1 as LNHDA and CDR2 as SQIVND (reference sequence). The CDR3 runs to 13 residues.

To note about this clone: At one end the junction does not follow the germline gene, possibly because of a read error. The V call is TRBV19, the J call TRBJ2-7; the D gene could be TRBD1 or TRBD2 (5 bases each). Germline V gives CDR1 LNHDA, CDR2 SQIVND (reference sequence). The CDR3 spans 13 residues. CDR3 in amino acids: CASSIGASYEQYF. The CDR3 bases are TGTGCCAGTAGTATCGGGGCCTCCTACGAACAGTACTTC.

In its sample, this clone is medium-sized. This rearrangement joins TRBV11-3 to TRBJ2-5; 7 nucleotides line up with TRBD1. Germline V gene data show CDR1 as SGHNT and CDR2 as YENEEA. This CDR3 has 15 amino acids. V gave up 6 bases and J gave up 5 bases; unmatched junction bases: 12. CDR3 sequence: CASSLNDRVRETQYF. The DNA for the CDR3 is TGTGCCAGCAGTCTAAATGACAGGGTTCGGGAGACCCAGTACTTC.

This rearrangement joins TRBV5-1 to TRBJ2-1; no definite D call. The ends were cut back, 0 bases at V and 6 bases at J, with 10 bases in the middle. The CDR3 runs 14 residues. The germline V gene encodes CDR1 SGHRS and CDR2 YFSETQ. CDR3 in DNA: TGCGCCAGCAGCTTGGCTGGAGTTGGCAATGAGCAGTTCTTC. Residues: CASSLAGVGNEQFF.

V gene TRBV6-7 combines with J gene TRBJ1-5, with a possible D match to TRBD1 (6 bases). TRBV6-7 is an open reading frame, and its role is uncertain. V gave up 7 bases and J gave up 6 bases, with 13 bases separating them. CDR3 length: 13 amino acids. CDR3 bases: TGTGCCAGCACACAGGGCGTGGGTCAGCCCCAGCATTTT. Its protein product is CASTQGVGQPQHF.